The rows below give T cell receptor beta chains drawn from one sample of a study of shared clonotypes between healthy human individuals. TCRdb keeps only in-frame clones here, not all; method: immunoSEQ multiplex PCR. The data contain about 1.1 million clones, 70% to 85% of them singletons. Sequencing was done on a sample of memory CD4+ T cells from PBMCs. The receptors derive from a man younger than 30 in good health. Some clones in this sample may be carry-over from other donors' samples. The CDR3 runs from the conserved cysteine through the conserved F or W. Each record gives: clone size, J gene, V gene, D gene, CDR3 protein, CDR3 DNA. The D gene is left open where the match is weak. Clone size is shown for a subset of rows, as once, few, many or a class of expanded clone.

>-|TRBJ2-1|TRBV19|TRBD1
CASSIRTGTYNEQFF
TGTGCCAGTAGTATTCGGACAGGTACCTACAATGAGCAGTTCTTC
>-|TRBJ2-1|TRBV9|TRBD2
CASSPRSGSTPTNEQFF
TGTGCCAGCAGCCCCCGTAGCGGGAGTACACCTACCAATGAGCAGTTCTTC
>-|TRBJ2-3|TRBV5-4|TRBD2
CASSSASGSSTDTQYF
TGTGCCAGCAGCAGTGCTAGCGGGAGTAGCACAGATACGCAGTATTTT
>-|TRBJ2-5|TRBV10-3|-
CAISEPAETQYF
TGTGCCATCAGTGAGCCTGCAGAGACCCAGTACTTC
>-|TRBJ2-3|TRBV29-1|TRBD2
CSVDAGGTDTQYF
TGCAGCGTTGATGCGGGGGGTACAGATACGCAGTATTTT
>-|TRBJ2-7|TRBV6-1|-
CASSEVGLPSYEQYF
TGTGCCAGCAGTGAAGTCGGCCTTCCCTCCTACGAGCAGTACTTC
>few|TRBJ2-2|TRBV18|TRBD1
CASSPPGQGAGELFF
TGTGCCAGCTCACCACCGGGACAGGGGGCCGGGGAGCTGTTTTTT
>-|TRBJ2-1|TRBV7-2|-
CASSSFSGRGGEQFF
TGTGCCAGCAGCTCTTTTTCCGGGAGAGGGGGCGAGCAGTTCTTC
>-|TRBJ1-5|TRBV6-4|-
CASTTGMNGNQPQHF
TGTGCCAGTACCACAGGGATGAATGGCAATCAGCCCCAGCATTTT
>-|TRBJ2-1|TRBV29-1|-
CSSGWGDNEQFF
TGCAGCTCAGGGTGGGGGGACAATGAGCAGTTCTTC
>-|TRBJ2-5|TRBV9|TRBD2
CASSVGTSGGAETQYF
TGTGCCAGCAGCGTAGGTACTAGCGGGGGTGCAGAGACCCAGTACTTC
>-|TRBJ1-1|TRBV28|-
CASRAVREIVRNTEAFF
TGTGCCAGCAGAGCCGTTAGGGAAATAGTAAGGAACACTGAAGCTTTCTTT
>-|TRBJ2-7|TRBV27|TRBD2
CASRREVLAGGLSSYEQYF
TGTGCCAGCAGACGGGAGGTACTAGCGGGAGGGCTTAGCTCCTACGAGCAGTACTTC
>-|TRBJ1-1|TRBV5-1|TRBD1
CASSLAGQGANTEAFF
TGCGCCAGCAGCTTGGCGGGACAGGGGGCGAACACTGAAGCTTTCTTT
>-|TRBJ2-3|TRBV10-3|TRBD2
CAIRASGSTDTQYF
TGTGCCATCAGGGCTAGCGGGAGCACAGATACGCAGTATTTT
>-|TRBJ2-1|TRBV7-2|TRBD2
CASSRLAGEFYNEQFF
TGTGCCAGCAGCCGACTAGCGGGAGAGTTCTACAATGAGCAGTTCTTC
>few|TRBJ1-1|TRBV5-1|TRBD1
CASSDGTGNTEAFF
TGCGCCAGCAGCGACGGGACAGGGAACACTGAAGCTTTCTTT
>-|TRBJ2-3|TRBV5-1|-
CASSDPKGVDTQYF
TGCGCCAGCAGCGACCCCAAGGGGGTGGATACGCAGTATTTT
>-|TRBJ2-3|TRBV27|TRBD2
CASSLFSSGSTDTQYF
TGTGCCAGCAGTTTATTTTCTAGCGGCAGCACAGATACGCAGTATTTT
>-|TRBJ2-7|TRBV4-1|-
CASSQPQTPGEQYF
TGCGCCAGCAGCCAACCCCAGACTCCGGGGGAGCAGTACTTC
>-|TRBJ2-7|TRBV25-1|-
CASSALGGRKEQYF
TGTGCCAGCAGTGCCCTGGGGGGGCGGAAGGAGCAGTACTTC
>-|TRBJ2-7|TRBV18|TRBD1
CASSRQGSLEQYF
TGTGCCAGCTCACGACAGGGATCCCTCGAGCAGTACTTC
>-|TRBJ2-1|TRBV28|TRBD1
CAIGGFGQGAYNEQFF
TGTGCCATCGGGGGATTCGGACAGGGGGCTTACAATGAGCAGTTCTTC